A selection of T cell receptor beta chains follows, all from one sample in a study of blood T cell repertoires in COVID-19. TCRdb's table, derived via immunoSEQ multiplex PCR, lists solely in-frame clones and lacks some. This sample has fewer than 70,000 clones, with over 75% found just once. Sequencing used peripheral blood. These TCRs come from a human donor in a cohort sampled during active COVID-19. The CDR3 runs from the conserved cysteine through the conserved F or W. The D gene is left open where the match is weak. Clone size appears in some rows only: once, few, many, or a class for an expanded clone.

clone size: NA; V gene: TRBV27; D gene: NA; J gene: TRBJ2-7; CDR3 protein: CASSYGQIYEQYF; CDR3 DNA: TGTGCCAGCAGTTACGGACAGATCTACGAGCAGTACTTC
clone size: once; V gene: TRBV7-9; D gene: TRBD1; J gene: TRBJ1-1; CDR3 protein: CASSSRTGLFPEAFF; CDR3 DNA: TGTGCCAGCAGCTCCCGGACAGGGCTATTTCCTGAAGCTTTCTTT
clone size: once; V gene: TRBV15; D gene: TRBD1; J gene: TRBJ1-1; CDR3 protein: CATSRDQGANTEAFF; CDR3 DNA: TGTGCCACCAGCAGAGATCAGGGGGCCAACACTGAAGCTTTCTTT
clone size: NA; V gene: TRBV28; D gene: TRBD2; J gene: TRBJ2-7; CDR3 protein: CASSLTRTSGYEQYF; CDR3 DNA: TGTGCCAGCAGTCTAACCCGGACTAGCGGCTACGAGCAGTACTTC
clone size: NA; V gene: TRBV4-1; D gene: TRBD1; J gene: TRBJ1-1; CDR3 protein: CASSQGYQGGTEAFF; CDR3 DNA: TGCGCCAGCAGCCAAGGGTATCAGGGGGGCACTGAAGCTTTCTTT
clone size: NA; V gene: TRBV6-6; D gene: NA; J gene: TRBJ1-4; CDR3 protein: CAAGHLTNEKLFF; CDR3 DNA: TGTGCCGCCGGTCATTTAACTAATGAAAAACTGTTTTTT
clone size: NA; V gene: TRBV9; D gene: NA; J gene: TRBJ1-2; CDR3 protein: CASSGIGQGYGYTF; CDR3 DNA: TGTGCCAGCAGCGGGATCGGGCAGGGCTATGGCTACACCTTC
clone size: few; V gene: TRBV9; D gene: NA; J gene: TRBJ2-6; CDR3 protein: CASSVDKTGAVGANVLTF; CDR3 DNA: TGTGCCAGCAGCGTAGACAAGACGGGAGCGGTTGGGGCCAACGTCCTGACTTTC
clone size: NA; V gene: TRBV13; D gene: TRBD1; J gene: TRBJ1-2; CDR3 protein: CASSGRTGHHGYTF; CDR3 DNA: TGTGCCAGCAGCGGTCGGACAGGGCATCATGGCTACACCTTC
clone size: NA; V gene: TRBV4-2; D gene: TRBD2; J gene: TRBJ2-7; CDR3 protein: CASSQEETSGIYEQYF; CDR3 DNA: TGTGCCAGCAGCCAAGAGGAGACTAGCGGTATCTACGAGCAGTACTTC
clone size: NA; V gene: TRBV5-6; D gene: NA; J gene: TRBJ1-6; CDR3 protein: CASSLPGADIGSPLHF; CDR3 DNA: TGTGCCAGCAGCTTGCCTGGGGCAGATATTGGTTCACCCCTCCACTTT
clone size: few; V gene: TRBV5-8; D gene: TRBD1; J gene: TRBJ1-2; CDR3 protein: CASSLGQSYGYTF; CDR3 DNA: TGTGCCAGCAGCCTGGGACAGTCCTATGGCTACACCTTC
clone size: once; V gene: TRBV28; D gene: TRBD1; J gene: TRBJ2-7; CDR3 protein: CASSSTGQTYEQYF; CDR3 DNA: TGTGCCAGCAGTTCCACGGGACAGACCTACGAGCAGTACTTC
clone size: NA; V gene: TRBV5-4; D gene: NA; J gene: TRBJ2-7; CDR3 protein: CASSLALNMGGIPYEQYF; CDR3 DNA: TGTGCCAGCAGCTTAGCCCTAAACATGGGGGGAATACCCTACGAGCAGTACTTC
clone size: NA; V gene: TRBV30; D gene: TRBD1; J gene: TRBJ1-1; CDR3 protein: CAWSLQGGTEAFF; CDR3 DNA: TGTGCCTGGAGTCTTCAGGGGGGAACTGAAGCTTTCTTT
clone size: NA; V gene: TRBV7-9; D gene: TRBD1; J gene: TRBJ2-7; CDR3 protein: CASSPGTGSYEQYF; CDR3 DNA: TGTGCCAGCAGCCCCGGGACAGGGTCATACGAGCAGTACTTC
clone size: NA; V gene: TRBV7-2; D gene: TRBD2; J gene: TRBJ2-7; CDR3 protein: CASTGGLVVYEQYF; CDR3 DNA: TGTGCCAGCACCGGGGGACTAGTCGTTTACGAGCAGTACTTC
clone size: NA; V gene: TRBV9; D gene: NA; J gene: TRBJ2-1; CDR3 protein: CASSVGHLLYNEQFF; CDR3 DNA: TGTGCCAGCAGCGTAGGACACCTTCTTTACAATGAGCAGTTCTTC
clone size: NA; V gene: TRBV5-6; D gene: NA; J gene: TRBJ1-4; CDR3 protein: CASSLAQTSAINEKLFF; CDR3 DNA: TGTGCCAGCAGCTTGGCTCAGACCAGCGCGATAAATGAAAAACTGTTTTTT
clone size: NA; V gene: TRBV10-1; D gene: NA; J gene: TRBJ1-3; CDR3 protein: CASRQKFSGNTIYF; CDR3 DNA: TGCGCCAGCAGACAAAAGTTCTCTGGAAACACCATATATTTT
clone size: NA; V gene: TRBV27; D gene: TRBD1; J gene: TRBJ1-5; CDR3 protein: CASRRNTGTGGLQPQHF; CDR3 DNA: TGTGCCAGCAGACGAAACACAGGGACAGGGGGCCTTCAGCCCCAGCATTTT
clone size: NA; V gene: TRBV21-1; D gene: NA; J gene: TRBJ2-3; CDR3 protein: CASSKGAAGASTDTQYF; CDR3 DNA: TGTGCCAGCAGCAAAGGGGCAGCGGGGGCCTCCACAGATACGCAGTATTTT
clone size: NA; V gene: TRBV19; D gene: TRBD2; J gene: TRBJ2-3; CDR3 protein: CASTKAGAIDTQYF; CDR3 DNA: TGTGCCAGTACGAAAGCGGGGGCGATAGATACGCAGTATTTT
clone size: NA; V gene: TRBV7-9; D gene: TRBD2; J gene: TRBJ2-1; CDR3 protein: CASSLSPSGTYNEQFF; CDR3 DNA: TGTGCCAGCAGCTTAAGCCCTAGCGGCACCTACAATGAGCAGTTCTTC
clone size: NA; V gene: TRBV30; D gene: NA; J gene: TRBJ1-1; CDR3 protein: CAWSVVYGGATEAFF; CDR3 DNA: TGTGCCTGGAGTGTGGTCTACGGGGGGGCCACTGAAGCTTTCTTT
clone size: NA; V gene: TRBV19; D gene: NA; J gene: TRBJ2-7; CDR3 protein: CASSTGLYEQYF; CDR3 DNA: TGTGCCAGTTCAACAGGCCTCTACGAGCAGTACTTC
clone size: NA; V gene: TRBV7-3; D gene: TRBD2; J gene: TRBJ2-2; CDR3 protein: CASSNTAGIKNTGELFF; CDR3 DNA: TGTGCCAGCAGTAACACAGCGGGGATAAAGAACACCGGGGAGCTGTTTTTT
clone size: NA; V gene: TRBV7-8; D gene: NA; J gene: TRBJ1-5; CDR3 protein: CASSPRLNQPQHF; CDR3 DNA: TGTGCCAGCAGCCCCAGGCTGAACCAGCCCCAGCATTTT
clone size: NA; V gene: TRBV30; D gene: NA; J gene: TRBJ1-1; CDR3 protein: CAWSRPDRDEAFF; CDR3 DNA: TGTGCCTGGAGTAGGCCCGACAGAGATGAAGCTTTCTTT
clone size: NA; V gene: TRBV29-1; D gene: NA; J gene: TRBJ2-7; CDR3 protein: CSVVSHEQYF; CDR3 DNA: TGCAGCGTTGTTAGCCACGAGCAGTACTTC
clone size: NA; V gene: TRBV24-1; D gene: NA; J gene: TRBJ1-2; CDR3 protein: CATSADWSYGYTF; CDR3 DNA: TGTGCCACCAGTGCCGACTGGAGCTACGGCTACACCTTC
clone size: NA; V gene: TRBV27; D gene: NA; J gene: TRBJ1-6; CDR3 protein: CASSLTERSSYNSPLHF; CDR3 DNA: TGTGCCAGCAGCCTGACAGAAAGGAGCTCCTATAATTCACCCCTCCACTTT
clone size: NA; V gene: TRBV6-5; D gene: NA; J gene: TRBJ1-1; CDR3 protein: CASRPGTGGAFF; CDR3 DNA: TGTGCCAGCAGGCCCGGGACTGGCGGGGCTTTCTTT
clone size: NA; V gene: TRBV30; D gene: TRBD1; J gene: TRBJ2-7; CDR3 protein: CAWSTGTGGEQYF; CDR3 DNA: TGTGCCTGGAGTACCGGGACAGGTGGCGAGCAGTACTTC
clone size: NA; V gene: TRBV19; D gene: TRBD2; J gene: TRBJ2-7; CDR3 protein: CATSALAGPYEQYF; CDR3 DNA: TGTGCCACCTCCGCACTAGCGGGGCCCTACGAGCAGTACTTC
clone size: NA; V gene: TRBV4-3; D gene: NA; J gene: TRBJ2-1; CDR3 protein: CASSQDHRLRSDEQFF; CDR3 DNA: TGCGCCAGCAGCCAAGATCACAGGTTGCGCAGCGATGAGCAGTTCTTC
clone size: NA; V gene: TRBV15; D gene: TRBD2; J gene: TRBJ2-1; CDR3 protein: CATSRVGTSLHNEQFF; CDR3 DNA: TGTGCCACCAGCAGAGTAGGGACTAGCCTGCACAATGAGCAGTTCTTC
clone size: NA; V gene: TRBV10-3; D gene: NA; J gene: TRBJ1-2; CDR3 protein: CAPKGEGPSNYGYTF; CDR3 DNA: TGTGCCCCGAAAGGGGAAGGACCCTCTAACTATGGCTACACCTTC
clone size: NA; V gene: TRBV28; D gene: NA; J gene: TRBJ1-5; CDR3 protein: CASSGRNYQPQHF; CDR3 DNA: TGTGCCAGCAGTGGGAGAAACTATCAGCCCCAGCATTTT
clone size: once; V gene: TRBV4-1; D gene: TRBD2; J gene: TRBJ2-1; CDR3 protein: CASSLRGAGGVDEQFF; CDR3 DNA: TGCGCCAGCAGCCTCCGGGGCGCGGGGGGCGTGGATGAGCAGTTCTTC
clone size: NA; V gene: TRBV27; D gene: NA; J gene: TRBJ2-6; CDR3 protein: CASRSRGGAISGANVLTF; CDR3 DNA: TGTGCCAGCAGATCCCGAGGCGGTGCAATCTCTGGGGCCAACGTCCTGACTTTC
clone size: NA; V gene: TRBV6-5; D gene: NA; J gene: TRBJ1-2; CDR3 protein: CASKPQQGGYGYTF; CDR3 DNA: TGTGCCAGCAAACCCCAACAGGGTGGCTATGGCTACACCTTC